A single sample is the source of the 7 T cell receptor beta chains below, sequenced in a study of blood T cell repertoires in COVID-19. Generated by immunoSEQ multiplex PCR, the TCRdb table keeps only in-frame clones and is missing some. The table shows 200,000 or so clones, with 75% to 90% occurring only once. Sequences were obtained from PBMCs or T cells enriched from blood (not recorded which). All receptors come from a woman under 30 in a cohort exposed to, infected with or recovered from COVID-19 (not recorded which).

The chain employs TRBV2 and TRBJ1-6, with D tentatively TRBD1 (5 bases). V dropped 8 bases and J dropped 6 bases, with 11 bases sitting between them. This CDR3 is 13 amino acids long. CDR1 and CDR2 (germline): SNHLY, FYNNEI. The CDR3 DNA reads as TGTGCCAGCGGGGAGGACATTAATTCACCCCTCCACTTT. Translating it yields CASGEDINSPLHF.

Only one count was recorded for this clone. The chain is built from TRBV5-7 and TRBJ1-4; no clear D. TRBV5-7 is identified as an open reading frame with a role that is uncertain. This CDR3 has 14 residues. The germline V and J ends were trimmed by 2 bases and 6 bases, with 11 bases remaining between them. The CDR3 loop reads CASSLIKSHEKLFF. The CDR3 DNA reads as TGTGCCAGCAGCTTAATAAAATCTCATGAAAAACTGTTTTTT.

The V and J genes are TRBV14 and TRBJ1-1; 9 nucleotides align to TRBD1. Germline CDR1 and CDR2: SGHDN and FVKESK. After removal of 0 bases from V and 1 base from J, the junction contained 12 bases not matched to a gene. There are 19 residues in the CDR3. The CDR3 DNA reads as TGTGCCAGCAGCCAAGAATGGACAGGGGTTCTAATTGAGAACACTGAAGCTTTCTTT. Its protein product is CASSQEWTGVLIENTEAFF. Together with reference TRBV14 and TRBJ1-1, the CDR3 gives the full variable domain: EAGVTQFPSHSVIEKGQTVTLRCDPISGHDNLYWYRRVMGKEIKFLLHFVKESKQDESGMPNNRFLAERTGGTYSTLKVQPAELEDSGVYFCASSQEWTGVLIENTEAFFGQGTRLTVV.

The V call is TRBV28, the J call TRBJ1-2; TRBD1 matches at 7 bases. CDR1 MDHEN and CDR2 SYDVKM come from the germline V gene. The CDR3 loop spans 14 amino acids. The J segment lost 3 bases and the V segment lost 5 bases, leaving 6 bases of the junction unmatched. The CDR3 DNA sequence: TGTGCCAGCAGTCCAGGGGGAACGGACTATGGCTACACCTTC. It specifies CASSPGGTDYGYTF.

At least ten counts were recorded for this clone. The V and J genes are TRBV7-8 and TRBJ2-1; D might be TRBD2 (6 bases). The CDR3 length is 15 residues. The ends were cut back, 1 base at V and 5 bases at J, with 12 bases in the middle. Germline lookup yields CDR1 SGHVS and CDR2 FQNEAQ. The CDR3 spells CASSLGAGLNNEQFF. Here the CDR3 DNA reads TGTGCCAGCAGCTTAGGAGCGGGCCTCAACAATGAGCAGTTCTTC. Based on the CDR3 plus reference TRBV7-8 and TRBJ2-1, the full variable domain is GAGVSQSPRYKVAKRGQDVALRCDPISGHVSLFWYQQALGQGPEFLTYFQNEAQLDKSGLPSDRFFAERPEGSVSTLKIQRTQQEDSAVYLCASSLGAGLNNEQFFGPGTRLTVL.

The chain is built from TRBV4-1 and TRBJ1-6, with D maybe TRBD1 (5 bases). The germline gives CDR1 MGHRA, CDR2 YSYEKL. Trimming left V 0 bases short and J 0 bases short, with 9 bases between. The CDR3 consists of 17 residues. The CDR3 nucleotides read TGCGCCAGCAGCCAAGATCCGGGGGGCTCCTATAATTCACCCCTCCACTTT. Translation gives CASSQDPGGSYNSPLHF.

The rearrangement joins TRBV11-2 to TRBJ2-7, with D perhaps TRBD2 (6 bases). Germline V gene lookup returns CDR1 SGHAT and CDR2 FQNNGV. The CDR3 extends over 16 amino acids. The V and J ends lost 5 bases and 2 bases respectively, with 19 bases between them. CDR3 DNA: TGTGCCAGCAGCCGGTGGAGGGGCGGGGTCCCCTACGAGCAGTACTTC. Protein sequence: CASSRWRGGVPYEQYF.